This record looks at one T cell receptor (beta chain) sequence and its context. The antigen remains unidentified. This sample is drawn from a study of T cell responses to AZD1222 COVID-19 vaccine. Study-wide results and caveats: Only a handful of AZD1222 recipients, roughly six in all, had baseline seropositivity.

Germline V gives CDR1 SSHAT, CDR2 FNYEAQ (reference sequence). The V and J ends lost 2 bases and 7 bases respectively, with 20 bases between them. The CDR3 is made up of 16 amino acids. Using immunoSEQ multiplex PCR, the repertoire was profiled, and TCRdb retains in-frame clones only, with some absent. Of 140,000 to 150,000 clones in the sample, roughly 90% were seen once. Sequencing used peripheral blood, obtained 28 days after the second AZD1222 dose. This sequence joins TRBV7-7 and TRBJ1-1; no clear D gene. The TCR sequence derives from an adult who received the AZD1222 COVID-19 vaccine. The CDR3 protein is CASSLPQAPLQHEAFF. CDR3 coding DNA: TGTGCCAGCAGCTTACCCCAGGCTCCTTTGCAGCATGAAGCTTTCTTT.